This record looks at one TCR beta chain sequence and its context. The sample is drawn from a study of blood T cell repertoires in COVID-19. This CDR3 is 17 amino acids long. CDR1 MDHEN and CDR2 SYDVKM come from the germline V gene. V shed 3 bases and J shed 0 bases, with 17 bases lying between them. Under the authors' procedure: Amplified reference gene primers provided the basis for estimating nucleated cell counts. Assay used: immunoSEQ multiplex PCR; TCRdb lists only in-frame clones, some missing. V, J and clone size derive from that table, while D and trimming were established from the DNA sequence. The sample holds about 270,000 clones; approximately 84% are singletons and the top ten take over 1.1%.

The TCR was taken from a human donor with COVID-19, enrolled during active disease. The donor label of this sample is uncertain. The chain carries TRBV28 and TRBJ1-2; TRBD1 might be the D (5 bases). Sequenced: peripheral blood. The CDR3 is CASSLGGAGGANYGYTF. The CDR3, as DNA: TGTGCCAGCAGTTTGGGTGGGGCAGGTGGGGCTAACTATGGCTACACCTTC.